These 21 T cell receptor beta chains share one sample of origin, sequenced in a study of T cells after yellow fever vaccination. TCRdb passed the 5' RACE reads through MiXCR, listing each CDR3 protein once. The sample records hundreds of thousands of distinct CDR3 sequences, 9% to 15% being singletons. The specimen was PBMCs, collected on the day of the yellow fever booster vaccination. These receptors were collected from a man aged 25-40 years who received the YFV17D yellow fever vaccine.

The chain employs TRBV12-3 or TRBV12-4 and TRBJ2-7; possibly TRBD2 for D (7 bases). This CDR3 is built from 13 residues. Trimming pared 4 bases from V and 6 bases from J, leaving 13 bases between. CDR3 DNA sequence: TGTGCCAGCAGTTGGGGGGGGGCGGGCGAGCAGTACTTC. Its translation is CASSWGGAGEQYF.

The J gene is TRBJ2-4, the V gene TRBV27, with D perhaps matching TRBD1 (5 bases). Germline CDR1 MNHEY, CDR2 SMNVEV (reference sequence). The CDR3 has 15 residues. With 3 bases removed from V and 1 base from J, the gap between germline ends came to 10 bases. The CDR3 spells CASSFAAGAKNIQYF. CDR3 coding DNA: TGTGCCAGCAGTTTTGCGGCAGGGGCCAAAAACATTCAGTACTTC.

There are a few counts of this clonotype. CDR3 DNA sequence: TGTGCCAGCGGACGGGAGGGCGCGACAGATACGCAGTATTTT. Translation: CASGREGATDTQYF. The chain carries TRBV6-1 and TRBJ2-3; 8 nucleotides match TRBD2. Germline CDR1 reads MNHNS; CDR2 reads SASEGT. The ends lost 8 bases at V and 3 bases at J; junction bases unmatched: 7. There are 14 residues in the CDR3.

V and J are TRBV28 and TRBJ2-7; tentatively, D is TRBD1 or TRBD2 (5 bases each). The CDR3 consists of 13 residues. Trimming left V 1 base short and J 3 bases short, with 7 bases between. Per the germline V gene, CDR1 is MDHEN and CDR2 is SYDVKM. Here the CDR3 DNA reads TGTGCCAGCAGTTTATATGGGGGCTACGAGCAGTACTTC. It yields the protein CASSLYGGYEQYF. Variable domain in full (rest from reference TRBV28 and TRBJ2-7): DVKVTQSSRYLVKRTGEKVFLECVQDMDHENMFWYRQDPGLGLRLIYFSYDVKMKEKGDIPEGYSVSREKKERFSLILESASTNQTSMYLCASSLYGGYEQYFGPGTRLTVT.

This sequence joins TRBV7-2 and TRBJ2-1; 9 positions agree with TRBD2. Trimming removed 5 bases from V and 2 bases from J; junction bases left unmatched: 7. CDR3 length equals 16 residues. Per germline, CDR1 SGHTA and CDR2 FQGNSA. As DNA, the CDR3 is TGTGCCAGCAGCCCCCTGACTAGCGGCCCCTACAATGAGCAGTTCTTC. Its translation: CASSPLTSGPYNEQFF.

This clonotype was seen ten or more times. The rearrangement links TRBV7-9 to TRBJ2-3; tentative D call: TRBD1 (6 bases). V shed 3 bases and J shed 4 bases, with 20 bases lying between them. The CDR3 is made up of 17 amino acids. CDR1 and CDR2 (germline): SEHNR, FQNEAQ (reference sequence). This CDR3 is CASSFRSLTGTSDTQYF. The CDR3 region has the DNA TGTGCCAGCAGCTTCCGCTCCTTAACAGGGACCTCAGATACGCAGTATTTT.

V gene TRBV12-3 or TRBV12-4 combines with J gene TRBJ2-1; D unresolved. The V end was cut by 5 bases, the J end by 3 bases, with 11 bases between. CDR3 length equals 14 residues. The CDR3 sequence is CASSLTWSYNEQFF. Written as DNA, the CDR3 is TGTGCCAGCAGTCTAACGTGGAGCTACAATGAGCAGTTCTTC.

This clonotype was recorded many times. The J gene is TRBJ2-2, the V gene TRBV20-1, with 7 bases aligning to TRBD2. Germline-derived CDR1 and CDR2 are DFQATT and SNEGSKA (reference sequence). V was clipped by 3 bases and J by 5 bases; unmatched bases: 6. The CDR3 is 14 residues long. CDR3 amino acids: CSASDTGRTGELFF. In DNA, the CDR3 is TGCAGTGCTAGTGATACCGGGAGGACCGGGGAGCTGTTTTTT.

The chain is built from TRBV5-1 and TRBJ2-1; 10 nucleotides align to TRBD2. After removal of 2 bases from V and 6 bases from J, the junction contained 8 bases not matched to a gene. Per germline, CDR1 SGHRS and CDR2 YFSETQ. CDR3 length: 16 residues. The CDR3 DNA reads TGCGCCAGCAGCTTCCTAGCGGGAGTACCGGGCAATGAGCAGTTCTTC. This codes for CASSFLAGVPGNEQFF.

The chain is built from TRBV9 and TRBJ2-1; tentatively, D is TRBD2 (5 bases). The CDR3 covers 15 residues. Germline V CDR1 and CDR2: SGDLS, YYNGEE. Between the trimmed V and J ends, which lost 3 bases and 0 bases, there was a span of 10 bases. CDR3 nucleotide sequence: TGTGCCAGCAGCGGTCGACGGGACTCCTACAATGAGCAGTTCTTC. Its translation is CASSGRRDSYNEQFF. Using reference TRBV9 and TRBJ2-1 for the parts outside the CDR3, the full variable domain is DSGVTQTPKHLITATGQRVTLRCSPRSGDLSVYWYQQSLDQGLQFLIQYYNGEERAKGNILERFSAQQFPDLHSELNLSSLELGDSALYFCASSGRRDSYNEQFFGPGTRLTVL.

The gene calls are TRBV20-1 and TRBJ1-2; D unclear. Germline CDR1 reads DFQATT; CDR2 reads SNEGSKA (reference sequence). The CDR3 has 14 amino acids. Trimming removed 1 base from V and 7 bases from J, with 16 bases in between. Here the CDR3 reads CSARAGVRERGYTF. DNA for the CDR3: TGCAGTGCTAGAGCTGGTGTGAGAGAGCGTGGCTACACCTTC.

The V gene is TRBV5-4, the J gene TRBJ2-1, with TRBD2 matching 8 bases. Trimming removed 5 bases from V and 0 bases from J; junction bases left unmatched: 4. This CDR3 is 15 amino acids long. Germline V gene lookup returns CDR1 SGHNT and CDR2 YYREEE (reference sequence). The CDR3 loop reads CASRLAESSYNEQFF. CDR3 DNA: TGTGCCAGCAGACTAGCGGAGTCCTCCTACAATGAGCAGTTCTTC.

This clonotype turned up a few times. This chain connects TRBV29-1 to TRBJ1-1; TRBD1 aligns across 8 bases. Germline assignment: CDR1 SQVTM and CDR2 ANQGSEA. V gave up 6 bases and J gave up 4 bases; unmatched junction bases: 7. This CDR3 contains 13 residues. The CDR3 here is CSVAGGASTEAFF. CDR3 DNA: TGCAGCGTCGCAGGGGGCGCGAGCACTGAAGCTTTCTTT.

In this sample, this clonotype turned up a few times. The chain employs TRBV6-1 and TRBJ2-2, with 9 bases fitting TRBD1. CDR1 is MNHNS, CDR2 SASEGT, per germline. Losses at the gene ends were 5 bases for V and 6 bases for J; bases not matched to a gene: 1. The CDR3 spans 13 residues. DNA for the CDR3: TGTGCCAGCAGTAGGGACAGGGCCGGGGAGCTGTTTTTT. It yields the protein CASSRDRAGELFF.

CDR3 sequence: CASSNEGRNTGELFF. CDR3 coding DNA: TGTGCCAGTAGTAACGAGGGTAGAAACACCGGGGAGCTGTTTTTT. The V call is TRBV19, the J call TRBJ2-2, with TRBD2 as a possible D gene (5 bases). The CDR3 contains 15 residues. The germline gives CDR1 LNHDA, CDR2 SQIVND (reference sequence). Deletions cut 4 bases from V and 2 bases from J, with 11 bases between.

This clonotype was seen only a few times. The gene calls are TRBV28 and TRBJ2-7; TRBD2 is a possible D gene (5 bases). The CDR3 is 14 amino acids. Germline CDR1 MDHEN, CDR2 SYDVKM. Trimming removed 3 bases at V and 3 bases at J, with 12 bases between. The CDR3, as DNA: TGTGCCAGCAGTTTGGTTGGACTCGACTACGAGCAGTACTTC. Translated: CASSLVGLDYEQYF. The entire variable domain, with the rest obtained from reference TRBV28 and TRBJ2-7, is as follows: DVKVTQSSRYLVKRTGEKVFLECVQDMDHENMFWYRQDPGLGLRLIYFSYDVKMKEKGDIPEGYSVSREKKERFSLILESASTNQTSMYLCASSLVGLDYEQYFGPGTRLTVT.

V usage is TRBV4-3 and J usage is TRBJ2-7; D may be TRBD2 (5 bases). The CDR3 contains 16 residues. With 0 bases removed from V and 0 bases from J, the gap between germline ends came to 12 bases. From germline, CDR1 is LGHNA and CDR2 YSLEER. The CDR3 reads CASSQDGRASSYEQYF. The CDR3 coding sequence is TGCGCCAGCAGCCAAGATGGGCGGGCCTCCTCCTACGAGCAGTACTTC.

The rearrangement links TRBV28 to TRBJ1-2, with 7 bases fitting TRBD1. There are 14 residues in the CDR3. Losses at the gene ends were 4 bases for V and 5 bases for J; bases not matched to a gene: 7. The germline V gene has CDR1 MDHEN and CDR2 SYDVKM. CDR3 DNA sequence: TGTGCCAGCAGTTCCCCTCGACAGGGTTATGGCTACACCTTC. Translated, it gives CASSSPRQGYGYTF.

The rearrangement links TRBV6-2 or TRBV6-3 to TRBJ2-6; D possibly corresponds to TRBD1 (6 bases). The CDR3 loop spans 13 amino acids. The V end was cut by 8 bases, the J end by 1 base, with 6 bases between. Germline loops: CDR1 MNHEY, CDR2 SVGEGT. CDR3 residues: CASGQSGANVLTF. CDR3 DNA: TGTGCCAGCGGACAGTCTGGGGCCAACGTCCTGACTTTC.

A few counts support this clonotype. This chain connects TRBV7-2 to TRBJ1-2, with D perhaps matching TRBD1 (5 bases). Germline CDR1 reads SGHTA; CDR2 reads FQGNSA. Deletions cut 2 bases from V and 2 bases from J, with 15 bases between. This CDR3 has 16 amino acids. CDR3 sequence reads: CASSLLIPQGNYGYTF. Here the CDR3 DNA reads TGTGCCAGCAGCTTACTAATTCCTCAGGGAAACTATGGCTACACCTTC.

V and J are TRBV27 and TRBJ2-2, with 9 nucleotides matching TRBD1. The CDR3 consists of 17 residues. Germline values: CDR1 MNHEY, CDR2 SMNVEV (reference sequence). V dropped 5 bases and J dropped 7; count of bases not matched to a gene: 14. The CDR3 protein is CASSHHRGPVVDGELFF. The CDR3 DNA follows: TGTGCCAGCAGTCATCACAGGGGGCCGGTCGTCGACGGGGAGCTGTTTTTT.